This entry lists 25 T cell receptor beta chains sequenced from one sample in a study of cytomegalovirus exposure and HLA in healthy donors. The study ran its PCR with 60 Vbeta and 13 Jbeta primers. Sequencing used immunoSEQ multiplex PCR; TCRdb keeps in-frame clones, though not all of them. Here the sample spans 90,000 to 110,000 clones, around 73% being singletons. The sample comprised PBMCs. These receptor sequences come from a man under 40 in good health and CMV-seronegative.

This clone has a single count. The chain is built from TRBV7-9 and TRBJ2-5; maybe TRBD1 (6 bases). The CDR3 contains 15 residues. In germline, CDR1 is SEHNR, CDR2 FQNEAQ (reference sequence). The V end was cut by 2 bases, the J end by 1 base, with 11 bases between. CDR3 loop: CASSLLGQSQETQYF. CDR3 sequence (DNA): TGTGCCAGCAGCTTATTAGGACAGAGCCAAGAGACCCAGTACTTC. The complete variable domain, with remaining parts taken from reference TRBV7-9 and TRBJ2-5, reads DTGVSQNPRHKITKRGQNVTFRCDPISEHNRLYWYRQTLGQGPEFLTYFQNEAQLEKSRLLSDRFSAERPKGSFSTLEIQRTEQGDSAMYLCASSLLGQSQETQYFGPGTRLLVL.

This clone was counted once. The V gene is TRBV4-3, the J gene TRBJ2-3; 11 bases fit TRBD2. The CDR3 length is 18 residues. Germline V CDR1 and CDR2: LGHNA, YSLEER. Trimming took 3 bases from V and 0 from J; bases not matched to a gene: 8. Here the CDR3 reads CASSHVAGGPLSTDTQYF. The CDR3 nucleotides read TGCGCCAGCAGCCATGTAGCGGGGGGGCCCCTAAGCACAGATACGCAGTATTTT.

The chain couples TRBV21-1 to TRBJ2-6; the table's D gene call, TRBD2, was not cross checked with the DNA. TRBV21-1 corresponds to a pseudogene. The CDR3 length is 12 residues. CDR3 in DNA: TGTGCCAGCCCCCCCCCGGGTCGAGTCCTGACTTTC. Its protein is CASPPPGRVLTF.

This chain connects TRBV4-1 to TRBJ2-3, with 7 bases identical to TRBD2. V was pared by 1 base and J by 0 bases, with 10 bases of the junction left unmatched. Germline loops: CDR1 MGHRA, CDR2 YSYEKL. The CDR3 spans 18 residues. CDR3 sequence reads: CASSQVDSLAESTDTQYF. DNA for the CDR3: TGCGCCAGCAGCCAAGTTGATTCTCTAGCGGAAAGCACAGATACGCAGTATTTT.

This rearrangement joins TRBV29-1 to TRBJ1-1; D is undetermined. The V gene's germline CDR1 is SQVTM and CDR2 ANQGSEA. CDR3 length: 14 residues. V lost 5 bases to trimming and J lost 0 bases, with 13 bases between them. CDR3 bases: TGCAGCGTTTCACGGCAGGCCATGAACACTGAAGCTTTCTTT. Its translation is CSVSRQAMNTEAFF.

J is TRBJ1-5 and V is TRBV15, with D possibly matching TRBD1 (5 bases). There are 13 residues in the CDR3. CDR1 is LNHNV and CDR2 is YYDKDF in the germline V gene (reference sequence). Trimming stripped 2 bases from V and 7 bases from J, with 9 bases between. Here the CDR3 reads CATSRPGIQPQHF. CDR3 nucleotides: TGTGCCACCAGCAGACCAGGGATCCAGCCCCAGCATTTT.

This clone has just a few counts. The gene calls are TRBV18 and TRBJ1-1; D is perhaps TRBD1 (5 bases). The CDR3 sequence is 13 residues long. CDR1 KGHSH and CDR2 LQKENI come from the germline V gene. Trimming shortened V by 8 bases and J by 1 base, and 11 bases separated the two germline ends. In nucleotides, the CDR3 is TGTGCCAGCGAGCGACAGCCGAACACTGAAGCTTTCTTT. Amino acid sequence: CASERQPNTEAFF.

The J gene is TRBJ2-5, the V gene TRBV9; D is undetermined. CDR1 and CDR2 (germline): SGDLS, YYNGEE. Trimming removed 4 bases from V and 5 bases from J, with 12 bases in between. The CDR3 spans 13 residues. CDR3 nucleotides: TGTGCCAGCAGCCCTCTAATCGGGGAGACCCAGTACTTC. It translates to CASSPLIGETQYF.

CDR3: CASSSREGGEGYTF. The CDR3 nucleotides read TGTGCCAGCAGTTCCAGAGAAGGGGGTGAAGGCTACACCTTC. The rearrangement joins TRBV6-5 to TRBJ1-2; D is possibly TRBD1 (6 bases). The CDR3 spans 14 residues. CDR1 is MNHEY and CDR2 is SVGAGI in the germline V gene. V was shortened by 4 bases and J by 8 bases, with 17 bases between the two germline ends.

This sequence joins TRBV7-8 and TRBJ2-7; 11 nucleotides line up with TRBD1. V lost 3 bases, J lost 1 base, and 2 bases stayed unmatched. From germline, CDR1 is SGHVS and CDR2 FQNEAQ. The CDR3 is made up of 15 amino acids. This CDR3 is CASSFGQGASYEQYF. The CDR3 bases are TGTGCCAGCAGCTTCGGACAGGGGGCATCCTACGAGCAGTACTTC.

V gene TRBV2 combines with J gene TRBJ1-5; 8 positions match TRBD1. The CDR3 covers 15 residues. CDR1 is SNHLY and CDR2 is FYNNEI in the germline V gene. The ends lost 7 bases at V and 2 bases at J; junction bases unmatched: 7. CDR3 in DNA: TGTGCCAGCAAGACAGGGGAGAGCGGCAATCAGCCCCAGCATTTT. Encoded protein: CASKTGESGNQPQHF.

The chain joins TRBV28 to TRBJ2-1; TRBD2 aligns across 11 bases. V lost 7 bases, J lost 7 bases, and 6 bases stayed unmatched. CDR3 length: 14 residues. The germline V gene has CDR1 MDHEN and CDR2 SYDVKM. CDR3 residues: CASTILAGVNEQFF. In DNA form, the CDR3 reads TGTGCCAGCACGATACTAGCGGGGGTAAATGAGCAGTTCTTC.

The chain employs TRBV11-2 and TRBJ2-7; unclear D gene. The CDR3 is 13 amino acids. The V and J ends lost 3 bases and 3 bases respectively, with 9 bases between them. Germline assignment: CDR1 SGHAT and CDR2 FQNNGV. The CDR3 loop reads CASSFNVGYEQYF. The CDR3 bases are TGTGCCAGCAGCTTCAATGTCGGCTACGAGCAGTACTTC.

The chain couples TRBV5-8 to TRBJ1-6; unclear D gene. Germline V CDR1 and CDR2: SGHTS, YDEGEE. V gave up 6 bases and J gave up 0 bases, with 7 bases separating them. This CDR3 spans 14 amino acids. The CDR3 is CASIRFSYNSPLHF. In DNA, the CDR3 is TGTGCCAGCATCAGGTTCTCCTATAATTCACCCCTCCACTTT. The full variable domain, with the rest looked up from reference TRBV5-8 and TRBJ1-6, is EAGVTQSPTHLIKTRGQQATLRCSPISGHTSVYWYQQALGLGLQFLLWYDEGEERNRGNFPPRFSGRQFPNYSSELNVNALELEDSALYLCASIRFSYNSPLHFGNGTRLTVT.

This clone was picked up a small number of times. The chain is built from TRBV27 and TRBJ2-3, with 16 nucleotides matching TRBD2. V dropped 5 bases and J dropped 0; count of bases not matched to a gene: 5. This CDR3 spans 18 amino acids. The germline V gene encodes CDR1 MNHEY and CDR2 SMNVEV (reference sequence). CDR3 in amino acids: CASSPGLAGGSSTDTQYF. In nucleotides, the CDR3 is TGTGCCAGCAGTCCGGGACTAGCGGGAGGGTCTAGCACAGATACGCAGTATTTT.

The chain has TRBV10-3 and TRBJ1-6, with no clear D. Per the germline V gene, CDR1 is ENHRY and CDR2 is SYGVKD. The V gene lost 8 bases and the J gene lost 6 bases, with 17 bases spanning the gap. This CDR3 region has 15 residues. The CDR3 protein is CAIREEVSRNSPLHF. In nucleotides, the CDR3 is TGTGCCATCCGGGAGGAGGTCTCTCGTAATTCACCCCTCCACTTT.

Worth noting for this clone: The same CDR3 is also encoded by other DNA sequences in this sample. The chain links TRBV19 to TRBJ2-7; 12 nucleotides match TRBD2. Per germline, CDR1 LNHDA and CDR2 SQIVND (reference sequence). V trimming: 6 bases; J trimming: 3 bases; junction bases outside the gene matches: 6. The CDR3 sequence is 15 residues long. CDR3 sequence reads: CASSTLAGGDYEQYF. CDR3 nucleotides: TGTGCCAGTAGCACACTAGCGGGAGGAGACTACGAGCAGTACTTC.

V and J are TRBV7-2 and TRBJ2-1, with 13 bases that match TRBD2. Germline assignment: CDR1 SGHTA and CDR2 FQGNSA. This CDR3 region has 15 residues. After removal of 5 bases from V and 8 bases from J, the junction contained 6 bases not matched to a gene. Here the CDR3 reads CASSKTSGGSYEQFF. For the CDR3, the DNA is TGTGCCAGCAGCAAGACTAGCGGGGGGAGTTATGAGCAGTTCTTC.

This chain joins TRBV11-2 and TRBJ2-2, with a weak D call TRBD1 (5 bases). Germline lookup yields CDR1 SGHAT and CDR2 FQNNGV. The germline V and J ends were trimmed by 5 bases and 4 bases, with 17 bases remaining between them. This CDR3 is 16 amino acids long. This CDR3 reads CASSPFDRSSTGELFF. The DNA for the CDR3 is TGTGCCAGCAGCCCATTCGACAGAAGCAGCACCGGGGAGCTGTTTTTT.

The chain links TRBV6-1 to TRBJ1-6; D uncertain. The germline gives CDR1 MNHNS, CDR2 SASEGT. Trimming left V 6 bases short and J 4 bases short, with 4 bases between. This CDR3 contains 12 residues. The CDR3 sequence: CASSQYNSPLHF. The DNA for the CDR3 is TGTGCCAGCAGCCAATATAATTCACCCCTCCACTTT.

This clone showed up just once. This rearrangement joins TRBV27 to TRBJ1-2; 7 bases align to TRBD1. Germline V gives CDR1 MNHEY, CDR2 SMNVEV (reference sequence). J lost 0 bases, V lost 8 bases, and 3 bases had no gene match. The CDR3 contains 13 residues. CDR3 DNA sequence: TGTGCCAGCGGGACAGACACTAACTATGGCTACACCTTC. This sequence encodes CASGTDTNYGYTF.

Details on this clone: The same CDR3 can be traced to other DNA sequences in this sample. CDR3 sequence: CASSLNMRLAGGYQETQYF. In DNA, the CDR3 is TGTGCCAGCAGTTTAAACATGAGACTAGCGGGGGGGTACCAAGAGACCCAGTACTTC. The J gene is TRBJ2-5, the V gene TRBV27, with 14 bases fitting TRBD2. Germline assignment: CDR1 MNHEY and CDR2 SMNVEV (reference sequence). V was pared by 2 bases and J by 0 bases, with 8 bases of the junction left unmatched. The CDR3 contains 19 residues.

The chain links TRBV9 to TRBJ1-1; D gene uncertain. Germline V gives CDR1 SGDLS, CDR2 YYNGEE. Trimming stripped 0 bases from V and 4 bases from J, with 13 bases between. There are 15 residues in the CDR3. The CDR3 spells CASSVEPAAVTEAFF. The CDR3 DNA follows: TGTGCCAGCAGCGTAGAGCCCGCGGCTGTCACTGAAGCTTTCTTT.

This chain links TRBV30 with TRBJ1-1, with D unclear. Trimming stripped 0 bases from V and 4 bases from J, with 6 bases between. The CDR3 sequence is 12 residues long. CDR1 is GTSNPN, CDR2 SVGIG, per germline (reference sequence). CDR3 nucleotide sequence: TGTGCCTGGAGTGTACTCGGCACTGAAGCTTTCTTT. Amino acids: CAWSVLGTEAFF.

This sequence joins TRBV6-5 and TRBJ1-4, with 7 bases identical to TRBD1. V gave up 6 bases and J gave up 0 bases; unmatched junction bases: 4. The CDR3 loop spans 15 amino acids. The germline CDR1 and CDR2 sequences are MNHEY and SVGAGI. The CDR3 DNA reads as TGTGCCAGCAGGCGGACAGGTGCAACTAATGAAAAACTGTTTTTT. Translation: CASRRTGATNEKLFF.